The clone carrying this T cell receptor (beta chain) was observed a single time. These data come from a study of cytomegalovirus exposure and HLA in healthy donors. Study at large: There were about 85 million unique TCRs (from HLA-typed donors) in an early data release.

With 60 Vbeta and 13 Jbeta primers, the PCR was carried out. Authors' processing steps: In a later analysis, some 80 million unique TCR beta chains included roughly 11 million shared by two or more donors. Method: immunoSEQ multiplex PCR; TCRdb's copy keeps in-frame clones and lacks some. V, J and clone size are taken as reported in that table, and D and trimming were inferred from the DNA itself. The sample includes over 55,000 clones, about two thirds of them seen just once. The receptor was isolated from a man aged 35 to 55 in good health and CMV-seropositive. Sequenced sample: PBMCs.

The CDR3 DNA reads as TGTGCCAGCAGCTTAGGGGGGGAAGGGCCCCAGCATTTT. Translated: CASSLGGEGPQHF. The V call is TRBV7-8, the J call TRBJ1-5; D is perhaps TRBD1 (5 bases). The CDR3 spans 13 residues. Germline V gives CDR1 SGHVS, CDR2 FQNEAQ. Trimming removed 1 base from V and 9 bases from J, with 10 bases in between.